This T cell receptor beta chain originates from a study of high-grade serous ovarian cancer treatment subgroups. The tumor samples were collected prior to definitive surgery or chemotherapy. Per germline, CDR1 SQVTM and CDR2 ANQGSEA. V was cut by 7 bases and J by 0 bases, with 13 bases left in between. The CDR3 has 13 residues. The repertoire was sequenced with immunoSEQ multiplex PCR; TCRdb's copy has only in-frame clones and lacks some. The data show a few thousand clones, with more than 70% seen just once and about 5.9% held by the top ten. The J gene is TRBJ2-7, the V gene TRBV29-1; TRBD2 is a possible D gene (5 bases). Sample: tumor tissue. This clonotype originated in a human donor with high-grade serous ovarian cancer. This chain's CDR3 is CSAQGGSSYEQYV. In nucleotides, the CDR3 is TGCAGCGCCCAAGGAGGCTCCTCCTACGAGCAGTACGTC.